The 21 T cell receptor beta chains given below trace back to one sample, sequenced in a study of blood T cell repertoires in COVID-19. The assay was immunoSEQ multiplex PCR, and TCRdb's table has in-frame clones only and misses some. Counted here are under 200,000 clones, about 80% occurring once; the ten biggest clones make up more than 1.5%. The sample was peripheral blood. Every receptor here comes from a human donor in a cohort sampled during active COVID-19.

V gene TRBV28 combines with J gene TRBJ1-1; D may be TRBD1 (6 bases). V lost 5 bases to trimming and J lost 6 bases, with 13 bases between them. The germline V gene has CDR1 MDHEN and CDR2 SYDVKM. The CDR3 contains 13 residues. In nucleotides, the CDR3 is TGTGCCAGCAGTCCTGGACAGAGCCCTGAAGCTTTCTTT. Amino acids: CASSPGQSPEAFF. The full variable domain, rest sourced from reference TRBV28 and TRBJ1-1, is DVKVTQSSRYLVKRTGEKVFLECVQDMDHENMFWYRQDPGLGLRLIYFSYDVKMKEKGDIPEGYSVSREKKERFSLILESASTNQTSMYLCASSPGQSPEAFFGQGTRLTVV.

The rearrangement uses TRBV10-3 and TRBJ2-3; D might be TRBD2 (6 bases). V lost 3 bases and J 2 bases, leaving 12 bases between the germline ends. CDR1 and CDR2 (germline): ENHRY, SYGVKD. There are 15 residues in the CDR3. Written as DNA, the CDR3 is TGTGCCATCAGTGACCCGGGAGCCAACACAGATACGCAGTATTTT. Its translation is CAISDPGANTDTQYF.

This chain links TRBV4-3 with TRBJ1-1; tentatively, D is TRBD1 (5 bases). This CDR3 contains 15 residues. The V end lost 0 bases, the J end lost 5 bases, and 13 bases lay between the germline ends. Germline CDR1 reads LGHNA; CDR2 reads YSLEER. The DNA for the CDR3 is TGCGCCAGCAGCCAAGATGAAAGGGGAGGGACTGAAGCTTTCTTT. It translates to CASSQDERGGTEAFF.

Here the CDR3 DNA reads TGCGCCAGCAGCTTGGGACAGGCAAACTCTGGGGCCAACGTCCTGACTTTC. Its protein product is CASSLGQANSGANVLTF. This sequence joins TRBV5-1 and TRBJ2-6; D is possibly TRBD1 (6 bases). The V and J ends lost 0 bases and 0 bases respectively, with 10 bases between them. CDR1 is SGHRS and CDR2 is YFSETQ in the germline V gene. This CDR3 comprises 17 residues.

V is TRBV7-2 and J is TRBJ1-1, with 11 bases matching TRBD1. Germline CDR1 reads SGHTA; CDR2 reads FQGNSA. This CDR3 region has 13 residues. V was pared by 5 bases and J by 10 bases, with 6 bases of the junction left unmatched. Here the CDR3 reads CASSTGQGAGAFF. For the CDR3, the DNA is TGTGCCAGCAGCACCGGACAGGGGGCGGGAGCTTTCTTT.

The rearrangement uses TRBV11-2 and TRBJ1-6; 8 bases agree with TRBD1. The germline V gene encodes CDR1 SGHAT and CDR2 FQNNGV. Trimming took 3 bases from V and 4 from J; bases not matched to a gene: 8. CDR3 size: 17 residues. The CDR3 DNA follows: TGTGCCAGCAGCTTTACCGGGACAGGCTCGTATAATTCACCCCTCCACTTT. As protein: CASSFTGTGSYNSPLHF.

In its sample, this clone was seen once. The genes are TRBV19 and TRBJ1-4; D is uncertain. This CDR3 spans 15 amino acids. The V gene lost 7 bases and the J gene lost 8 bases, with 20 bases spanning the gap. CDR1 is LNHDA and CDR2 is SQIVND in the germline V gene (reference sequence). The CDR3 region has the DNA TGTGCCAGTAACCCCGTCGGTCGGGAAGGGGAAAAACTGTTTTTT. The encoded protein is CASNPVGREGEKLFF.

The chain recombines TRBV6-2 or TRBV6-3 with TRBJ2-7; 8 bases align to TRBD1. This CDR3 has 17 amino acids. Germline loops: CDR1 MNHEY, CDR2 SVGEGT. The V and J ends lost 6 bases and 0 bases, in that order; junction bases with no gene match: 13. The CDR3 spells CASSQGSGTGVSYEQYF. CDR3 nucleotides: TGTGCCAGCAGCCAGGGATCGGGGACAGGCGTCTCCTACGAGCAGTACTTC.

V gene TRBV5-1 combines with J gene TRBJ1-1; TRBD1 agrees at 7 bases. From germline, CDR1 is SGHRS and CDR2 YFSETQ. This CDR3 has 16 residues. J was trimmed by 4 bases and V by 2 bases; bases with no gene match: 11. CDR3 sequence reads: CASSFGLGSGGTEAFF. The DNA of the CDR3 is TGCGCCAGCAGCTTTGGGCTGGGGTCAGGGGGCACTGAAGCTTTCTTT.

The V call is TRBV11-3, the J call TRBJ2-6; 9 bases match TRBD1. Germline CDR1 is SGHNT and CDR2 is YENEEA. The CDR3 length is 17 residues. The trim removed 5 bases at V and 2 bases at J, leaving 7 bases unmatched. The CDR3 protein is CASSPGQGPPGANVLTF. For the CDR3, the DNA is TGTGCCAGCAGCCCGGGACAGGGCCCTCCTGGGGCCAACGTCCTGACTTTC.

J is TRBJ2-7 and V is TRBV7-9; perhaps TRBD2 as D (5 bases). The CDR3 consists of 14 residues. Looked up from germline, CDR1 is SEHNR and CDR2 is FQNEAQ (reference sequence). V shed 1 base and J shed 3 bases, with 10 bases lying between them. Here the CDR3 reads CASSLGAGLYEQYF. In nucleotides, the CDR3 is TGTGCCAGCAGCTTAGGGGCAGGACTCTACGAGCAGTACTTC. Full variable domain (remainder filled in from reference TRBV7-9 and TRBJ2-7): DTGVSQNPRHKITKRGQNVTFRCDPISEHNRLYWYRQTLGQGPEFLTYFQNEAQLEKSRLLSDRFSAERPKGSFSTLEIQRTEQGDSAMYLCASSLGAGLYEQYFGPGTRLTVT.

DNA of the CDR3: TGTGCCAGTAGTATGGACAGGGTTTCATGGCGCTACACCTTC. Translating it yields CASSMDRVSWRYTF. This sequence joins TRBV19 and TRBJ1-2, with 8 bases that match TRBD1. Germline V lookup: CDR1 LNHDA, CDR2 SQIVND (reference sequence). The CDR3 extends over 14 amino acids. Germline trimming cut 3 bases from V and 9 bases from J; bases unmatched to any gene: 9.

V is TRBV9 and J is TRBJ1-6, with a tentative D call TRBD1 (5 bases). In germline, CDR1 is SGDLS, CDR2 YYNGEE. CDR3 length: 13 residues. Deletions cut 4 bases from V and 9 bases from J, with 11 bases between. In DNA form, the CDR3 reads TGTGCCAGCAGCAGAGGGGAGGGTTCACCCCTCCACTTT. Translation: CASSRGEGSPLHF.

This rearrangement joins TRBV6-6 to TRBJ1-1, with D possibly TRBD1 on 6 matching bases. Per germline, CDR1 MNHNY and CDR2 SVGAGI (reference sequence). This CDR3 comprises 14 residues. The germline V and J ends were trimmed by 3 bases and 4 bases, with 12 bases remaining between them. CDR3 amino acids: CASSYSGASTEAFF. CDR3 DNA: TGTGCCAGCAGTTATTCAGGGGCCAGCACTGAAGCTTTCTTT.

This clone was recorded a few times. V gene TRBV6-2 or TRBV6-3 combines with J gene TRBJ2-7; the match to TRBD1 covers 10 bases. Germline V gene data show CDR1 as MNHEY and CDR2 as SVGEGT. The CDR3 extends over 14 amino acids. Trimming took 2 bases from V and 4 from J; bases not matched to a gene: 2. The CDR3 DNA follows: TGTGCCAGCAGTTACCTGGGACAGGGGTACGAGCAGTACTTC. Translation: CASSYLGQGYEQYF.

The genes are TRBV3-1 (or the pseudogene TRBV3-2) and TRBJ2-5; D call uncertain. V was clipped by 0 bases and J by 4 bases, with 3 bases between them. The CDR3 sequence is 12 residues long. CDR1 LGHDT and CDR2 YNNKEL come from the germline V gene (reference sequence). As DNA, the CDR3 is TGTGCCAGCAGCCAAGAGAGAGAGACCCAGTACTTC. It translates to CASSQERETQYF.

The chain is built from TRBV9 and TRBJ2-1; 7 bases map to TRBD1. V lost 3 bases to trimming and J lost 3 bases; unmatched junction nucleotides: 9. Germline V lookup: CDR1 SGDLS, CDR2 YYNGEE. The CDR3 runs 16 residues. The chain's CDR3 is CASSASGTVSYNEQFF. CDR3 bases: TGTGCCAGCAGCGCCTCCGGGACAGTAAGCTACAATGAGCAGTTCTTC.

V gene TRBV5-5 combines with J gene TRBJ2-2; D might be TRBD2 (6 bases). The CDR3 is made up of 14 amino acids. Germline V gene lookup returns CDR1 SGHKS and CDR2 YYEKEE (reference sequence). V lost 1 base and J 4 bases, leaving 8 bases between the germline ends. As DNA, the CDR3 is TGTGCCAGCAGCTTGAAGGGAGGCACCGGGGAGCTGTTTTTT. Residues: CASSLKGGTGELFF.

The rearrangement links TRBV28 to TRBJ1-2; the D gene is possibly TRBD1 (5 bases). The CDR3 covers 14 residues. The germline V gene has CDR1 MDHEN and CDR2 SYDVKM. Trimming cost V 6 bases and J 0 bases, with 11 bases left between them. The CDR3 protein is CASRSTVTNYGYTF. For the CDR3, the DNA is TGTGCCAGCAGATCGACAGTCACTAACTATGGCTACACCTTC.

The chain combines TRBV5-5 with TRBJ2-7, with a weak D call TRBD2 (5 bases). CDR1 SGHKS and CDR2 YYEKEE come from the germline V gene (reference sequence). Trimming stripped 2 bases from V and 2 bases from J, with 8 bases between. This CDR3 has 13 residues. CDR3 residues: CASSLHGAYEQYF. CDR3 nucleotides: TGTGCCAGCAGCTTACACGGGGCCTACGAGCAGTACTTC.

J is TRBJ1-6 and V is TRBV27, with TRBD1 matching 9 bases. V lost 3 bases to trimming and J lost 6 bases; unmatched junction nucleotides: 3. This CDR3 has 15 residues. The germline V gene has CDR1 MNHEY and CDR2 SMNVEV (reference sequence). CDR3 loop: CASSFTGGPNSPLHF. The CDR3 DNA reads TGTGCCAGCAGTTTCACAGGGGGCCCTAATTCACCCCTCCACTTT.